What follows are 15 T cell receptor beta chains derived from one specimen sequenced in a study of PD-L1 blockade in urothelial cancer. Time point given: pretreatment peripheral blood. Method: immunoSEQ multiplex PCR; TCRdb's copy keeps in-frame clones and lacks some. This sample has about 85,000 clones, with roughly 84% found just once. The material was PBMCs, obtained around atezolizumab (anti-PD-L1) treatment. The receptors stem from a man aged 55-75 years with urothelial cancer.

This chain connects TRBV21-1 to TRBJ2-7; TRBD1 reflects the table's D call only, with no check against the DNA. TRBV21-1 is deemed a pseudogene. The CDR3 contains 13 residues. CDR3 nucleotides: TGTGCCAGCTCCAAGACAGGGAGGTTCGAGCAGTACTTC. This translates into CASSKTGRFEQYF.

This chain links TRBV6-6 with TRBJ2-7, with TRBD1 identical over 8 bases. This CDR3 comprises 14 residues. Germline V gives CDR1 MNHNY, CDR2 SVGAGI (reference sequence). V trimming: 8 bases; J trimming: 0 bases; junction bases outside the gene matches: 6. This CDR3 is CASGVDRDSYEQYF. The CDR3 nucleotides are TGTGCCAGCGGAGTGGACAGGGACTCCTACGAGCAGTACTTC.

V gene TRBV4-3 combines with J gene TRBJ2-5; 9 bases are shared with TRBD1. CDR3 length equals 15 residues. CDR1 is LGHNA, CDR2 YSLEER, per germline. V shed 6 bases, J shed 4 bases, and the junction held 9 bases outside the gene matches. The CDR3 protein is CASRQGASPGETQYF. The CDR3 region has the DNA TGCGCCAGCAGACAGGGGGCCTCTCCCGGAGAGACCCAGTACTTC.

The V gene is TRBV12-5, the J gene TRBJ1-1; 7 nucleotides line up with TRBD1. The CDR3 has 12 amino acids. The germline V gene encodes CDR1 LGHNT and CDR2 FRNRAP. V trimming: 5 bases; J trimming: 8 bases; junction bases outside the gene matches: 5. The chain's CDR3 is CASGPNRGEAFF. CDR3 bases: TGTGCTAGTGGTCCAAACAGGGGAGAAGCTTTCTTT.

The sample holds one count of this clone. The chain has TRBV28 and TRBJ2-7, with D tentatively TRBD2 (5 bases). Trimming took 3 bases from V and 2 from J, leaving 8 bases between them. CDR1 is MDHEN, CDR2 SYDVKM, per germline. CDR3 length: 13 amino acids. The CDR3, as DNA: TGTGCCAGCAGTTTGAACGGGGCCTACGAGCAGTACTTC. It specifies CASSLNGAYEQYF.

The genes are TRBV5-1 and TRBJ2-1; TRBD1 matches at 9 bases. Germline CDR1 and CDR2: SGHRS and YFSETQ. The V and J ends lost 2 bases and 3 bases, in that order; junction bases with no gene match: 12. The CDR3 is made up of 18 amino acids. CDR3 in DNA: TGCGCCAGCAGCTTTGGGACAGGGAGTCGGGGTTTCTACAATGAGCAGTTCTTC. Translating gives CASSFGTGSRGFYNEQFF. The whole variable domain, remainder taken from reference TRBV5-1 and TRBJ2-1, is KAGVTQTPRYLIKTRGQQVTLSCSPISGHRSVSWYQQTPGQGLQFLFEYFSETQRNKGNFPGRFSGRQFSNSRSEMNVSTLELGDSALYLCASSFGTGSRGFYNEQFFGPGTRLTVL.

In this sample, this clone turned up a few times. The rearrangement joins TRBV27 to TRBJ1-6; tentative D call: TRBD1 (6 bases). Per the germline V gene, CDR1 is MNHEY and CDR2 is SMNVEV (reference sequence). The CDR3 totals 15 residues. V was shortened by 7 bases and J by 8 bases, with 18 bases between the two germline ends. CDR3 region: CASKPQRDIDSPLHF. CDR3 DNA: TGTGCCAGCAAACCTCAACGGGACATCGATTCACCCCTCCACTTT.

This clone was observed once. The chain is built from TRBV30 and TRBJ2-2; tentatively, D is TRBD2 (5 bases). The V end was cut by 4 bases, the J end by 4 bases, with 13 bases between. Germline V gene data show CDR1 as GTSNPN and CDR2 as SVGIG (reference sequence). The CDR3 has 14 amino acids. CDR3 residues: CAWKTRGGTGELFF. CDR3 nucleotides: TGTGCCTGGAAAACAAGAGGAGGCACCGGGGAGCTGTTTTTT. The complete variable domain, with remaining parts taken from reference TRBV30 and TRBJ2-2, reads SQTIHQWPATLVQPVGSPLSLECTVEGTSNPNLYWYRQAAGRGLQLLFYSVGIGQISSEVPQNLSASRPQDRQFILSSKKLLLSDSGFYLCAWKTRGGTGELFFGEGSRLTVL.

The chain's CDR3 is CASSFRTHGYTF. In nucleotides, the CDR3 is TGTGCCAGCAGTTTTCGGACACATGGCTACACCTTC. The J gene is TRBJ1-2, the V gene TRBV28; maybe TRBD1 (5 bases). The V gene's germline CDR1 is MDHEN and CDR2 SYDVKM. The CDR3 consists of 12 residues. V was pared by 3 bases and J by 6 bases, with 8 bases between.

This chain connects TRBV6-1 to TRBJ1-5; D remains unclear. Germline V gene lookup returns CDR1 MNHNS and CDR2 SASEGT. Trimming removed 0 bases from V and 7 bases from J, with 10 bases in between. The CDR3 is 14 amino acids. CDR3 protein: CASSEADFPQPQHF. The CDR3 coding sequence is TGTGCCAGCAGTGAAGCGGACTTCCCCCAGCCCCAGCATTTT.

The gene calls are TRBV5-4 and TRBJ1-4; the D is unclear. This CDR3 has 12 residues. Trimming removed 3 bases from V and 7 bases from J, with 7 bases in between. The germline V gene has CDR1 SGHNT and CDR2 YYREEE (reference sequence). The CDR3 nucleotides are TGTGCCAGCAGCTGGGGAGGTGAAAAACTGTTTTTT. It specifies CASSWGGEKLFF.

This clone was observed a few times. The V gene is TRBV2, the J gene TRBJ1-4; the match to TRBD1 covers 8 bases. The CDR3 has 14 residues. Trimming took 5 bases from V and 5 from J; bases not matched to a gene: 4. Germline V CDR1 and CDR2: SNHLY, FYNNEI. The CDR3 here is CASSWTGFNEKLFF. CDR3 DNA sequence: TGTGCCAGCAGTTGGACAGGGTTCAATGAAAAACTGTTTTTT.

V gene TRBV10-3 combines with J gene TRBJ1-5; the D gene is possibly TRBD1 (6 bases). The CDR3 has 14 amino acids. V gave up 5 bases and J gave up 3 bases, with 11 bases separating them. Germline CDR1 ENHRY, CDR2 SYGVKD. CDR3 sequence reads: CAISPGHTNQPQHF. DNA of the CDR3: TGTGCCATCAGTCCGGGACACACCAATCAGCCCCAGCATTTT.

This clone was observed a few times. The gene calls are TRBV4-1 and TRBJ1-1, with 7 bases matching TRBD1. The length of the CDR3 is 14 residues. CDR1 and CDR2 (germline): MGHRA, YSYEKL. J gave up 4 bases and V 5 bases, and 7 bases lay outside the gene matches. The CDR3 nucleotides are TGCGCCAGCAGCTTAAGACAGGGAAGCACTGAAGCTTTCTTT. It specifies CASSLRQGSTEAFF.

This chain uses TRBV4-1 with TRBJ1-4, with 10 bases that match TRBD1. The length of the CDR3 is 17 residues. Germline CDR1 MGHRA, CDR2 YSYEKL. V shed 3 bases and J 2 bases; nucleotides not matched to a gene: 6. This chain's CDR3 is CASSHQDRGSTNEKLFF. CDR3 in DNA: TGCGCCAGCAGCCACCAGGACAGGGGGAGCACTAATGAAAAACTGTTTTTT.